Listed below are T cell receptor beta chains from one sample, sequenced in a study of Ad26.COV2.S vaccination and SARS-CoV-2 variants. Data came from immunoSEQ multiplex PCR; TCRdb stores just in-frame clones and leaves some out. The table shows some 370,000 clones, with approximately 83% occurring only once. The source was peripheral blood, collected in a trial of Ad26.COV2.S vaccine versus placebo. Every receptor here comes from a person between 18 and 65 years old who received the Ad26.COV2.S COVID-19 vaccine or a placebo. CDR3s include the opening cysteine and the closing phenylalanine or tryptophan. Each record gives: J gene, clone size, V gene, D gene, CDR3 protein, CDR3 DNA. A D gene is named only where the DNA matches it firmly. Size is stated for part of the rows, as once, few or many counts, or as a class when the clone is expanded.

TRBJ2-2 - TRBV13 - CASSFQRADTGELFF TGTGCCAGCAGCTTTCAAAGGGCTGACACCGGGGAGCTGTTTTTT
TRBJ1-1 - TRBV15 - CATSRDLGFDTEAFF TGTGCCACCAGCAGAGATCTTGGTTTTGACACTGAAGCTTTCTTT
TRBJ2-3 - TRBV11-3 - CASSLAGFADTQYF TGTGCCAGCAGCTTAGCTGGATTCGCAGATACGCAGTATTTT
TRBJ1-4 - TRBV5-1 - CASRLGHVNEKLFF TGCGCCAGCAGACTGGGACACGTCAATGAAAAACTGTTTTTT
TRBJ1-2 few TRBV15 - CATSRVWGLNYGYTF TGTGCCACCAGCAGAGTGTGGGGGCTGAACTATGGCTACACCTTC
TRBJ1-3 - TRBV5-1 - CASSLEIRQSAGNTIYF TGCGCCAGCAGCTTGGAGATCCGACAGTCAGCTGGAAACACCATATATTTT
TRBJ2-7 few TRBV6-5 - CASSPKTAAEQYF TGTGCCAGCAGTCCGAAGACAGCCGCCGAGCAGTACTTC
TRBJ2-7 - TRBV4-1 - CASSQLPGDPYEQYF TGCGCCAGCAGCCAATTACCTGGGGATCCGTACGAGCAGTACTTC
TRBJ2-3 - TRBV7-9 TRBD2 CASSLGIAGVSDTQYF TGTGCCAGCAGCTTAGGAATAGCGGGAGTCTCAGATACGCAGTATTTT
TRBJ2-1 - TRBV11-2 TRBD2 CASSWGLAGNYNEQFF TGTGCCAGCAGCTGGGGACTAGCGGGGAATTACAATGAGCAGTTCTTC
TRBJ1-5 - TRBV7-6 - CASSLLEGQPQHF TGTGCCAGCAGCCTCTTGGAGGGTCAGCCCCAGCATTTT
TRBJ1-2 - TRBV14 TRBD1 CASSQDRSYGYTF TGTGCCAGCAGCCAGGACAGGTCCTATGGCTACACCTTC
TRBJ2-1 - TRBV7-3 TRBD1 CASSSDRASYNEQFF TGTGCCAGCAGCTCCGACAGGGCCTCCTACAATGAGCAGTTCTTC
TRBJ1-4 - TRBV3-1/TRBV3-2 - CASSQYNEKLFF TGTGCCAGCAGCCAATATAATGAAAAACTGTTTTTT
TRBJ1-1 - TRBV6-2/TRBV6-3 - CASSRHNTEAFF TGTGCCAGCAGCCGCCATAACACTGAAGCTTTCTTT
TRBJ1-4 - TRBV12-3/TRBV12-4 - CASSLRGNEKLFF TGTGCCAGCAGTTTACGGGGAAATGAAAAACTGTTTTTT
TRBJ2-3 once TRBV6-1 - CASSEVGGAIDTQYF TGTGCCAGCAGTGAAGTGGGGGGGGCTATAGATACGCAGTATTTT
TRBJ1-2 - TRBV27 TRBD1 CASRSNRGPLYDPANYGYTF TGTGCCAGCAGGTCGAACAGGGGACCCCTTTATGACCCGGCTAACTATGGCTACACCTTC
TRBJ1-5 - TRBV2 TRBD1 CASSERGGQPQHF TGTGCCAGCAGTGAAAGAGGGGGCCAGCCCCAGCATTTT
TRBJ2-7 - TRBV5-1 - CASSLDVKYEQYF TGCGCCAGCAGCTTGGACGTAAAGTACGAGCAGTACTTC
TRBJ2-1 - TRBV7-9 - CASSLGAYNEQFF TGTGCCAGCAGCCTTGGCGCGTACAATGAGCAGTTCTTC
TRBJ1-1 - TRBV11-3 - CASSLDGPQNTEAFF TGTGCCAGCAGCTTAGACGGTCCCCAGAACACTGAAGCTTTCTTT
TRBJ2-7 - TRBV6-2/TRBV6-3 TRBD1 CASSYYGTAGTYEQYF TGTGCCAGCAGTTACTACGGGACAGCTGGTACCTACGAGCAGTACTTC
TRBJ1-1 many TRBV6-5 TRBD1 CASRNRQGGTEAFF TGTGCCAGCAGGAATAGACAGGGTGGGACTGAAGCTTTCTTT
TRBJ2-1 once TRBV5-1 - CASSLIGEQFF TGCGCCAGCAGCTTGATAGGTGAGCAGTTCTTC
TRBJ2-3 - TRBV7-9 TRBD2 CASSQWGGGFTDTQYF TGTGCCAGCAGCCAGTGGGGCGGGGGATTCACAGATACGCAGTATTTT
TRBJ1-1 once TRBV29-1 TRBD1 CSATPRQGAKTEAFF TGCAGCGCCACCCCCCGGCAGGGGGCGAAGACTGAAGCTTTCTTT
TRBJ1-1 few TRBV18 - CASSPSRGATEAFF TGTGCCAGCTCCCCAAGCAGGGGCGCGACTGAAGCTTTCTTT
TRBJ1-1 - TRBV4-1 TRBD1 CASGRGGGLLNTEAFF TGCGCCAGCGGTAGAGGGGGCGGGTTGCTGAACACTGAAGCTTTCTTT
TRBJ1-5 - TRBV3-1/TRBV3-2 - CASSSGLSSAQHF TGTGCCAGCAGCTCCGGGCTATCCTCGGCCCAGCATTTT
TRBJ1-1 - TRBV5-6 - CASSLLMGGTEAFF TGTGCCAGCAGCCTGTTGATGGGGGGTACTGAAGCTTTCTTT
TRBJ1-4 - TRBV29-1 - CSVGARGYEKLFF TGCAGCGTTGGGGCCAGGGGATATGAAAAACTGTTTTTT
TRBJ2-1 - TRBV7-9 - CASILTQGFDEQFF TGTGCCAGCATCTTAACACAGGGTTTCGATGAGCAGTTCTTC
TRBJ1-5 - TRBV27 - CASSPLRGTQPQHF TGTGCCAGCAGTCCGTTGAGGGGCACTCAGCCCCAGCATTTT
TRBJ2-7 - TRBV10-1 - CASAQGADEQYF TGCGCCAGCGCCCAAGGGGCAGACGAGCAGTACTTC
TRBJ1-4 - TRBV30 - CAWSVQWGQGEKLFF TGTGCCTGGAGTGTACAGTGGGGGCAGGGGGAAAAACTGTTTTTT
TRBJ1-1 - TRBV3-1/TRBV3-2 - CASSQVGSTEAFF TGTGCCAGCAGCCAAGTGGGGAGCACTGAAGCTTTCTTT
TRBJ1-2 - TRBV12-3/TRBV12-4 - CASSLDSYGYTF TGTGCCAGCAGTTTAGACTCCTATGGCTACACCTTC
TRBJ1-5 - TRBV2 - CASSEQGRDQPQHF TGTGCCAGCAGTGAACAGGGGAGGGATCAGCCCCAGCATTTT
TRBJ2-7 - TRBV7-3 TRBD2 CASSLGVAGGRTF TGTGCCAGCAGCTTAGGAGTAGCGGGAGGGCGAACTTTC
TRBJ2-1 - TRBV6-2/TRBV6-3 - CASSYRGSSYNEQFF TGTGCCAGCAGTTATCGGGGGAGCTCCTACAATGAGCAGTTCTTC
TRBJ2-1 - TRBV6-4 - CASSDGLLQFF TGTGCCAGCAGTGACGGGCTTTTACAGTTCTTC
TRBJ2-2 - TRBV19 - CASSIGISATGELFF TGTGCCAGTAGTATAGGTATTAGCGCTACCGGGGAGCTGTTTTTT
TRBJ1-3 - TRBV10-3 - CAMMAAGNTIYF TGTGCCATGATGGCCGCAGGAAACACCATATATTTT
TRBJ2-3 - TRBV7-3 - CASSSGTLSTDTQYF TGTGCCAGCAGCTCCGGGACTCTAAGCACAGATACGCAGTATTTT
TRBJ2-7 - TRBV15 - CATSRGEPHEQYF TGTGCCACCAGCAGGGGGGAGCCCCACGAGCAGTACTTC
TRBJ2-7 - TRBV2 - CASSVRTHYEQYF TGTGCCAGCAGTGTTAGGACTCATTACGAGCAGTACTTC
TRBJ1-5 - TRBV9 - CASSVAGNQPQHF TGTGCCAGCAGCGTAGCAGGCAATCAGCCCCAGCATTTT
TRBJ2-2 once TRBV29-1 - CSVEYRRGPGELFF TGCAGCGTTGAATACAGAAGGGGTCCCGGGGAGCTGTTTTTT
TRBJ1-5 once TRBV7-9 - CASSSHPDRAADQPQHF TGTGCCAGCAGCTCGCACCCGGACAGAGCCGCGGATCAGCCCCAGCATTTT
TRBJ2-7 - TRBV9 - CASSVVGGVNEQYF TGTGCCAGCAGCGTAGTAGGGGGAGTAAACGAGCAGTACTTC
TRBJ2-7 - TRBV6-2/TRBV6-3 - CASSYAGGQLSYEQYF TGTGCCAGCAGTTATGCCGGGGGCCAACTCTCCTACGAGCAGTACTTC